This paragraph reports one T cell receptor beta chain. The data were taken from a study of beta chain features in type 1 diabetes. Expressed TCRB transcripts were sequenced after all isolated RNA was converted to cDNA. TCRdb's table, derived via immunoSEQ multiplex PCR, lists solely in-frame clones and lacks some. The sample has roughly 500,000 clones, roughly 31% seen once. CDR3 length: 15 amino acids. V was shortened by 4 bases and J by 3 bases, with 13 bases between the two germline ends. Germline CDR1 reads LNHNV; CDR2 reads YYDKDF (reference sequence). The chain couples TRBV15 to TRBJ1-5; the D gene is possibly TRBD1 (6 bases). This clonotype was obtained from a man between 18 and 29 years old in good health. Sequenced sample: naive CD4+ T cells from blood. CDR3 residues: CATSNLGTPNQPQHF. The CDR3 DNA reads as TGTGCCACCAGCAATCTCGGGACACCCAATCAGCCCCAGCATTTT.